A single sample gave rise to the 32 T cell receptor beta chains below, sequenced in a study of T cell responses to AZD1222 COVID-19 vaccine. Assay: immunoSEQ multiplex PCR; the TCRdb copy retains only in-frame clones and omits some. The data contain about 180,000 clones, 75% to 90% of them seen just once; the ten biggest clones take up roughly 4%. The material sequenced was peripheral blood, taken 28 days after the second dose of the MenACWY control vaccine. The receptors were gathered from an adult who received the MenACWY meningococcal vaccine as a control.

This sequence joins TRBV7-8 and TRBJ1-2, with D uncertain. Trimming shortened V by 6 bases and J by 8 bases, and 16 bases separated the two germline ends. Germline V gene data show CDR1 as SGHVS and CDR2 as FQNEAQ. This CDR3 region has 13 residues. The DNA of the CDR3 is TGTGCCAGCAGTCCCCTCGGGATAGGAGGCTACACCTTC. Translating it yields CASSPLGIGGYTF.

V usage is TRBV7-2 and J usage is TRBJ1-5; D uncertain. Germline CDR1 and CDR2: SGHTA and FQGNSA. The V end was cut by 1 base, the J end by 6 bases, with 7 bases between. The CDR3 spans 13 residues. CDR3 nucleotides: TGTGCCAGCAGCTTAGAACCCCCTCAGCCCCAGCATTTT. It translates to CASSLEPPQPQHF.

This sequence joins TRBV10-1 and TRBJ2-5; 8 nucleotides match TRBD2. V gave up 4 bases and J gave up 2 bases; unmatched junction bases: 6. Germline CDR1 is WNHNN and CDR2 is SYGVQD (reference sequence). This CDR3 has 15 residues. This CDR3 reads CASSGAGEGQETQYF. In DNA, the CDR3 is TGCGCCAGCAGTGGAGCGGGAGAGGGACAAGAGACCCAGTACTTC.

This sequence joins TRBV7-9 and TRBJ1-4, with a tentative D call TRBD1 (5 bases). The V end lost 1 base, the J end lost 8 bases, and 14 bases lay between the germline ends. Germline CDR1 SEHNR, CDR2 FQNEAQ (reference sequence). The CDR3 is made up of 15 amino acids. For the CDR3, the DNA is TGTGCCAGCAGCTTAGACGCAGGGCCGGAGGAAAAACTGTTTTTT. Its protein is CASSLDAGPEEKLFF. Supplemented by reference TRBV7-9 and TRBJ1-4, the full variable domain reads DTGVSQNPRHKITKRGQNVTFRCDPISEHNRLYWYRQTLGQGPEFLTYFQNEAQLEKSRLLSDRFSAERPKGSFSTLEIQRTEQGDSAMYLCASSLDAGPEEKLFFGSGTQLSVL.

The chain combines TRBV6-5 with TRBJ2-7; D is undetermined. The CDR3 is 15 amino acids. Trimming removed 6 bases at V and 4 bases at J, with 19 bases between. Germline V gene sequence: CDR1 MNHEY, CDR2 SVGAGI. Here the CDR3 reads CASRGPNKLKYEQYF. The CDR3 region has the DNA TGTGCCAGCAGGGGCCCAAACAAGCTAAAATACGAGCAGTACTTC.

The CDR3 coding sequence is TGTGCCAGCAGCCCAGGGATGAGGTACGAGCAGTACTTC. This gives the protein CASSPGMRYEQYF. J is TRBJ2-7 and V is TRBV7-2; possibly TRBD1 for D (5 bases). V was cut by 5 bases and J by 4 bases, with 12 bases left in between. Looked up from germline, CDR1 is SGHTA and CDR2 is FQGNSA. CDR3 length: 13 amino acids.

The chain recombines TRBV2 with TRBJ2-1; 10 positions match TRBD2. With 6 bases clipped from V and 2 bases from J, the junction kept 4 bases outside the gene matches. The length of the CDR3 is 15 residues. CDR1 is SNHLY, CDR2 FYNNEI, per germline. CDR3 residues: CASRYTSGAYNEQFF. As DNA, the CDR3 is TGTGCCAGCAGGTATACTAGCGGGGCCTACAATGAGCAGTTCTTC. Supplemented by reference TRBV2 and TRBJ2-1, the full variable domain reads EPEVTQTPSHQVTQMGQEVILRCVPISNHLYFYWYRQILGQKVEFLVSFYNNEISEKSEIFDDQFSVERPDGSNFTLKIRSTKLEDSAMYFCASRYTSGAYNEQFFGPGTRLTVL.

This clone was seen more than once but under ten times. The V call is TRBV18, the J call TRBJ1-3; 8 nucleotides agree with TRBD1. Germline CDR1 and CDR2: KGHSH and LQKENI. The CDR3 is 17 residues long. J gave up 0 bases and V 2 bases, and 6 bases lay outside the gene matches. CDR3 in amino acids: CASSPGQGLLSGNTIYF. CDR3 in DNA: TGTGCCAGCTCACCAGGACAGGGTCTCCTCTCTGGAAACACCATATATTTT.

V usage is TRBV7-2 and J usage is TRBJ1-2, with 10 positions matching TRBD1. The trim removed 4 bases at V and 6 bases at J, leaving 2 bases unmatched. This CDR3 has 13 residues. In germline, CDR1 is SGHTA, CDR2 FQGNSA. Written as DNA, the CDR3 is TGTGCCAGCAGCTCGGGACAGGGGAATGGCTACACCTTC. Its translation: CASSSGQGNGYTF.

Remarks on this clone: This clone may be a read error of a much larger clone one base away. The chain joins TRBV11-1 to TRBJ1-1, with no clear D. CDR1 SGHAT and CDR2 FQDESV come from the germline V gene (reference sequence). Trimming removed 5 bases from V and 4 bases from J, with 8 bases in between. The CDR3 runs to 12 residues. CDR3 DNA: TGTGCCAGCAGCCCACAGCGCACTGAAGCTTTCTTT. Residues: CASSPQRTEAFF.

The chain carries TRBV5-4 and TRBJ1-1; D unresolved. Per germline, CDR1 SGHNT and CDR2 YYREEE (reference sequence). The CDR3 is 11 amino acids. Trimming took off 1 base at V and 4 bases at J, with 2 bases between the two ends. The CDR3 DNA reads TGTGCCAGCAGCTTGTCCACTGAAGCTTTCTTT. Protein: CASSLSTEAFF. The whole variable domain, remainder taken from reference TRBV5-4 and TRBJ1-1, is ETGVTQSPTHLIKTRGQQVTLRCSSQSGHNTVSWYQQALGQGPQFIFQYYREEENGRGNFPPRFSGLQFPNYSSELNVNALELDDSALYLCASSLSTEAFFGQGTRLTVV.

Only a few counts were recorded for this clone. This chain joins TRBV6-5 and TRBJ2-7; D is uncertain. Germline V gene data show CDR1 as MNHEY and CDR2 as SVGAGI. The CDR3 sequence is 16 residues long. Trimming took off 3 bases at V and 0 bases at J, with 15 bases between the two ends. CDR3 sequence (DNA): TGTGCCAGCAGTTATGGGTCCCGGGCGAGCTCCTACGAGCAGTACTTC. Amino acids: CASSYGSRASSYEQYF.

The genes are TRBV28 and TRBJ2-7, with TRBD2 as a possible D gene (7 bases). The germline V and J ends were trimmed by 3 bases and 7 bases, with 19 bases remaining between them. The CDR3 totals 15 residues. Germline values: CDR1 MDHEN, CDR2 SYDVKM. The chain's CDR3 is CASSLRGRGAKEQYF. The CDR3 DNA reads TGTGCCAGCAGTTTGAGGGGCCGGGGGGCTAAGGAGCAGTACTTC.

CDR3 bases: TGTGCCTGGAGTTACGCTAACTATGGCTACACCTTC. As protein: CAWSYANYGYTF. The rearrangement links TRBV30 to TRBJ1-2; no clear D gene. The CDR3 is made up of 12 amino acids. The germline gives CDR1 GTSNPN, CDR2 SVGIG (reference sequence). Between the trimmed V and J ends, which lost 2 bases and 0 bases, there was a span of 4 bases.

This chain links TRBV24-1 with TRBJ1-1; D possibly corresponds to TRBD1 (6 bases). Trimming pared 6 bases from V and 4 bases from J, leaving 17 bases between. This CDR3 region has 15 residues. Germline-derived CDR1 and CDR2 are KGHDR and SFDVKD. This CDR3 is CATSPNEGGITEAFF. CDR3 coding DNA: TGTGCCACCAGTCCAAACGAGGGGGGGATCACTGAAGCTTTCTTT.

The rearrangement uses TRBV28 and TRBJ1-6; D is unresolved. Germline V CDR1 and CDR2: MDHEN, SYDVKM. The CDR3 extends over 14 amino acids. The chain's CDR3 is CATGSTARYSPLHF. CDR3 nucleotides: TGTGCTACCGGGAGCACGGCACGATATTCACCCCTCCACTTT.

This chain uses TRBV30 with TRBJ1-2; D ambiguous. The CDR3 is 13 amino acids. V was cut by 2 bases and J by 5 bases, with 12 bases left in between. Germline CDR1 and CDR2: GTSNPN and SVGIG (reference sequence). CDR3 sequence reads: CAWSPDGQYGYTF. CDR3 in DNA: TGTGCCTGGAGTCCGGACGGGCAGTATGGCTACACCTTC.

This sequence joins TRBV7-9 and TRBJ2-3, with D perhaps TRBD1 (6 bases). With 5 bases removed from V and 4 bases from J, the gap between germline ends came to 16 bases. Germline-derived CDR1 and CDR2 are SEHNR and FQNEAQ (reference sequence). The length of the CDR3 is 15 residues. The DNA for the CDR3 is TGTGCCAGCAGCCAGTCGTCGCAGGGGCCAGATACGCAGTATTTT. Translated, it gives CASSQSSQGPDTQYF.

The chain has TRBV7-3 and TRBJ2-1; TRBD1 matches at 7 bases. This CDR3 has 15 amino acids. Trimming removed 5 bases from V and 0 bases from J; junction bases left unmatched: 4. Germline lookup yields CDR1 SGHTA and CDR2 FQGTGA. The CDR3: CASSRDRVSYNEQFF. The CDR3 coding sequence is TGTGCCAGCAGCCGAGACAGGGTCTCCTACAATGAGCAGTTCTTC.

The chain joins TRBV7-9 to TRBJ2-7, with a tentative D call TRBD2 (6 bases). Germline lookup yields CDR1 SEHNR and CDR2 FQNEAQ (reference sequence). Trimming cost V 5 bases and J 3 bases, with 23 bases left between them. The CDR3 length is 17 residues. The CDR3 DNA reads TGTGCCAGCAGCCCCGGGACTTGGAGCGGACAATACTACGAGCAGTACTTC. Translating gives CASSPGTWSGQYYEQYF.

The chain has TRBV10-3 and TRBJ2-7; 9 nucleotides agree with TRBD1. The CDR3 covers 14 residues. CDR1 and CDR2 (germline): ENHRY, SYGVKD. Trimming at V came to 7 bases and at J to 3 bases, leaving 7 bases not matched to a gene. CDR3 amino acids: CAINIGTGSYEQYF. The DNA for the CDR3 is TGTGCCATCAATATCGGGACAGGGAGCTACGAGCAGTACTTC.

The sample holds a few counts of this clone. The DNA of the CDR3 is TGTGCCAGCACCGAACAGGGTCGCGGCACTGAAGCTTTCTTT. It specifies CASTEQGRGTEAFF. The J gene is TRBJ1-1, the V gene TRBV25-1; D may be TRBD1 (6 bases). The CDR3 runs to 14 residues. Germline V gene data show CDR1 as MGHDK and CDR2 as SYGVNS. Trimming left V 7 bases short and J 4 bases short, with 16 bases between.

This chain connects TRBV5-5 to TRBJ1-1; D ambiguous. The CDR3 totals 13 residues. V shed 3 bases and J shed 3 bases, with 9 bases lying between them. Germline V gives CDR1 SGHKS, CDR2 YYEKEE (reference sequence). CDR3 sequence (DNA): TGTGCCAGCAGCTCCCCTTCAGACACTGAAGCTTTCTTT. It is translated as CASSSPSDTEAFF.

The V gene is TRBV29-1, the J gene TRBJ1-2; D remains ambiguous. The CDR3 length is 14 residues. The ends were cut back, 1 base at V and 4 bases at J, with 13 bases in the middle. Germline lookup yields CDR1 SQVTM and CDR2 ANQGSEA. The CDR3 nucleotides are TGCAGCGTTGAAGCCCCGGGATTGGGCTATGGCTACACCTTC. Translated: CSVEAPGLGYGYTF.

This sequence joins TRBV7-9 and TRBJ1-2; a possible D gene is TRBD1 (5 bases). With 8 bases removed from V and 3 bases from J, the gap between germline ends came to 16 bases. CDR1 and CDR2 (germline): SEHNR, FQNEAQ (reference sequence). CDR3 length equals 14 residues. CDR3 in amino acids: CASSETQGHYGYTF. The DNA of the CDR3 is TGTGCCAGCTCGGAAACCCAGGGTCACTATGGCTACACCTTC. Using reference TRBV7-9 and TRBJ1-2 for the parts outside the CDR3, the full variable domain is DTGVSQNPRHKITKRGQNVTFRCDPISEHNRLYWYRQTLGQGPEFLTYFQNEAQLEKSRLLSDRFSAERPKGSFSTLEIQRTEQGDSAMYLCASSETQGHYGYTFGSGTRLTVV.

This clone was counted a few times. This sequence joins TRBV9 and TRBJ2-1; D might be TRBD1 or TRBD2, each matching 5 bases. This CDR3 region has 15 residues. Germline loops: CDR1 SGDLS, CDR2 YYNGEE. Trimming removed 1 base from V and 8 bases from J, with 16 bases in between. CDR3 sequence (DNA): TGTGCCAGCAGCGTACTCAGCGCCCTGGGGGATGAGCAGTTCTTC. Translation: CASSVLSALGDEQFF.

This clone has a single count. CDR3: CATSGEQGGYEQYF. The CDR3 bases are TGTGCCACCAGTGGGGAGCAGGGTGGGTACGAGCAGTACTTC. This sequence joins TRBV24-1 and TRBJ2-7; D may match TRBD1 or TRBD2 (5 bases each). The CDR3 extends over 14 amino acids. Trimming removed 5 bases from V and 4 bases from J, with 14 bases in between. Germline values: CDR1 KGHDR, CDR2 SFDVKD.

The CDR3 sequence is CASSSGLYGYTF. The CDR3 DNA sequence: TGTGCCAGCAGCTCTGGACTCTATGGCTACACCTTC. J is TRBJ1-2 and V is TRBV11-2; D is unclear. Trimming cost V 4 bases and J 4 bases, with 7 bases left between them. Looked up from germline, CDR1 is SGHAT and CDR2 is FQNNGV. The CDR3 is 12 amino acids.

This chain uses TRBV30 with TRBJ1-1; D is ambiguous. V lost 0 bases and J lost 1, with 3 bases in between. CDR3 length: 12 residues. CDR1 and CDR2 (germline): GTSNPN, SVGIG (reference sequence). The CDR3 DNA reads TGTGCCTGGAGTGTAGCGAACACTGAAGCTTTCTTT. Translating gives CAWSVANTEAFF. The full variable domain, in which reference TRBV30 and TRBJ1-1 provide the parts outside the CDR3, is SQTIHQWPATLVQPVGSPLSLECTVEGTSNPNLYWYRQAAGRGLQLLFYSVGIGQISSEVPQNLSASRPQDRQFILSSKKLLLSDSGFYLCAWSVANTEAFFGQGTRLTVV.

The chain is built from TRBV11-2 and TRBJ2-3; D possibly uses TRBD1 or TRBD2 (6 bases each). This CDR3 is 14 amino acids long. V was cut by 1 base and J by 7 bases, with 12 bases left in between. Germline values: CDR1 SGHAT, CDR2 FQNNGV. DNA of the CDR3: TGTGCCAGCAGCTTAGGAGGGGGGACTTATACGCAGTATTTT. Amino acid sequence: CASSLGGGTYTQYF.

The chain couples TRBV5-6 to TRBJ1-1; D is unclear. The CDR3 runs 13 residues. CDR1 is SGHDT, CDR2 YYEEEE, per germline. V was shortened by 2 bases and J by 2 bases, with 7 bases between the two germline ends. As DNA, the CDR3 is TGTGCCAGCAGCTTACAGAGAAACACTGAAGCTTTCTTT. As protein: CASSLQRNTEAFF.

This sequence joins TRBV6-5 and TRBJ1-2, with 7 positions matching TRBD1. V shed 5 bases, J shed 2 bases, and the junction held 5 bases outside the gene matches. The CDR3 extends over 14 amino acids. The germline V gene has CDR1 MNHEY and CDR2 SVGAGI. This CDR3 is CASSQTGSNYGYTF. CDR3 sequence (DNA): TGTGCCAGCAGTCAGACAGGGTCAAACTATGGCTACACCTTC.